The following is a TCR beta chain sequence with its context. These data originate in a study of blood T cells in healthy people across ages. A second PCR, run for about 7 to 11 cycles, used a sample-barcoded 5' primer plus a J-beta primer mix. TCRdb passed the 5' RACE reads through MiXCR, listing each CDR3 protein once. The table lists nearly 1 million distinct CDR3 sequences, just over 50% of them singletons. The germline V gene has CDR1 SGHRS and CDR2 YFSETQ. V dropped 3 bases and J dropped 0; count of bases not matched to a gene: 6. This CDR3 is built from 16 residues. This chain uses TRBV5-1 with TRBJ2-1; 7 positions agree with TRBD2. This TCR was recovered from an older woman in good health. The sequenced sample was blood. CDR3 protein: CASSSPSGLSYNEQFF. The CDR3 DNA is TGCGCCAGCAGCTCCCCTAGCGGCCTCTCCTACAATGAGCAGTTCTTC.